This T cell receptor (beta chain) appears in the sequencing data of a study of radiotherapy plus CTLA-4 blockade in lung cancer. Looking at the study overall: Objective response rate was more than 15%; disease control rate, around 33%.

Germline V gives CDR1 SGHVS, CDR2 FQNEAQ. V was trimmed by 4 bases and J by 0 bases, leaving 15 bases between them. CDR3 length: 17 amino acids. The repertoire was sequenced with immunoSEQ multiplex PCR; TCRdb's copy has only in-frame clones and lacks some. Counted here are more than 90,000 clones, 70% to 90% occurring once; the ten biggest clones make up 4% to 6%. The rearrangement joins TRBV7-8 to TRBJ1-4; tentative D call: TRBD1 (5 bases). The sample here was peripheral blood, taken from a patient treated with radiotherapy plus ipilimumab. This receptor was taken from a human donor with non-small cell lung cancer that progressed on radiotherapy plus ipilimumab. The CDR3: CASSSRQWNPTNEKLFF. The CDR3 bases are TGTGCCAGCAGCTCCAGACAGTGGAATCCAACTAATGAAAAACTGTTTTTT.